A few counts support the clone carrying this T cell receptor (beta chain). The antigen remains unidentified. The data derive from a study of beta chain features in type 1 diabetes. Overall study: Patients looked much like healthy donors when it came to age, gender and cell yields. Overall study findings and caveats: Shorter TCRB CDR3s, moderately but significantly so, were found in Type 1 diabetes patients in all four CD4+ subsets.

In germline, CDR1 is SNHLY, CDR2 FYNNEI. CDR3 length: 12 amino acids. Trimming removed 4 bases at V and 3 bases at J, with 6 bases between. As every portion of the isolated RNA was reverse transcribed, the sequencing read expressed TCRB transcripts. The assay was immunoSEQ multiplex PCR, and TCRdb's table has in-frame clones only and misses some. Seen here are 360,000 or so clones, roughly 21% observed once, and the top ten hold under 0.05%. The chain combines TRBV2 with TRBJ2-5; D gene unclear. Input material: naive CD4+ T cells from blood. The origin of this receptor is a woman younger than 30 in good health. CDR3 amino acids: CASSGEEETQYF. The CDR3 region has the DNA TGTGCCAGCAGTGGAGAGGAAGAGACCCAGTACTTC.